The entry below describes one T cell receptor beta chain. The data stem from a study of blood T cell repertoires in COVID-19. Across the whole study: Some COVID-19 samples were acute and others convalescent; all came from the United States, Italy and Spain. T cells, B-cell-depleted T cells, or PBMCs provided the cDNA or gDNA that served as material.

Original data processing: Nucleated cell number was recorded as an estimate derived from reference gene primer amplification. Profiled with immunoSEQ multiplex PCR; TCRdb holds only in-frame clones, not every one. Clone size and the V and J calls come from that table; the DNA yielded D and trimming. The sample has just over 90,000 clones, roughly 88% seen once; the top ten hold 1.5%. The trim removed 3 bases at V and 0 bases at J, leaving 0 bases unmatched. CDR3 length equals 15 residues. Germline CDR1 and CDR2: SGDLS and YYNGEE. This clonotype originated in a human donor with active COVID-19. The donor label of this sample is uncertain. The J gene is TRBJ2-1, the V gene TRBV9; 10 nucleotides match TRBD2. The source material was peripheral blood. The CDR3 here is CASSASGGSYNEQFF. As DNA, the CDR3 is TGTGCCAGCAGCGCTAGCGGGGGCTCCTACAATGAGCAGTTCTTC.